Only a few counts were recorded for the clone carrying this TCR beta chain. Its antigen is still unknown. The germline gives CDR1 DFQATT, CDR2 SNEGSKA (reference sequence). This CDR3 has 18 amino acids. V was trimmed by 2 bases and J by 0 bases, leaving 23 bases between them. The sample is drawn from a study of early T cells in non-severe SARS-CoV-2 infection. Study overall: Unsorted whole blood bulk RNA was sequenced, with unpaired chains.

Unique molecular identifiers were attached to individual cDNA molecules. A single record per CDR3 protein comes from TCRdb applying MiXCR to the 5' RACE reads. Of some 91,000 distinct CDR3 sequences in the sample, about 15% were seen once. Findings and limits, study-wide: A preference for anti-spike CD8 responses marked VDJdb matching, which missed private and CD4 specificities.

Sequenced sample: whole blood. The source of this sequence is an adult who was a healthcare worker with PCR-confirmed SARS-CoV-2 infection or an uninfected control (not recorded which). This chain links TRBV20-1 with TRBJ2-7; D is undetermined. In DNA form, the CDR3 reads TGCAGTGCTAGAAGGCCGCTACCGAATCCCCCCCTCTCCTACGAGCAGTACTTC. The encoded protein is CSARRPLPNPPLSYEQYF.